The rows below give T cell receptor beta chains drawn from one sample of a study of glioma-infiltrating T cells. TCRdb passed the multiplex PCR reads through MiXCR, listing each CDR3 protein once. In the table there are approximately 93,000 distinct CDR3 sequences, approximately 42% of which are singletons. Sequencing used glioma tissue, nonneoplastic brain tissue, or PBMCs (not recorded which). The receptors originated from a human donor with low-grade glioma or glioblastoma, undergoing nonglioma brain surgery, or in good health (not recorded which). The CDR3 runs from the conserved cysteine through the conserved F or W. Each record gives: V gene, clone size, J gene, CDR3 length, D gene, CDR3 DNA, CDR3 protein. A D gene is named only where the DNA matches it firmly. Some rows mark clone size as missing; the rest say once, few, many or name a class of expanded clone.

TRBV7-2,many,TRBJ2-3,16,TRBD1,TGTGCCAGCAGCCCTTACAGGGGAACAGAGTCAGATACGCAGTATTTT,CASSPYRGTESDTQYF
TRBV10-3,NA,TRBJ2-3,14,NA,TGTGACATCCGGGACTCCGCATACATAGATACGCAGTATTTT,CDIRDSAYIDTQYF
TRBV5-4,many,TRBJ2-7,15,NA,TGTGCCAGCAGCCAGGACAGCCCCTCCATCTACGAGCAGTACTTC,CASSQDSPSIYEQYF
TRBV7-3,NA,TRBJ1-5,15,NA,TGTGCCTGCAGCTTAGTCTCTAATAGCAATCAGTCCCAGCATTTT,CACSLVSNSNQSQHF
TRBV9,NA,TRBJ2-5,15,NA,TGTGCCAGCAGCCTTCTTGGGGGCCACCAAGAGACCCAGTACTTC,CASSLLGGHQETQYF
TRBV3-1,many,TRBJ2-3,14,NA,TGTGCCAGCAGCGCGTACTTAGGAACAGATACGCAGTATTTT,CASSAYLGTDTQYF
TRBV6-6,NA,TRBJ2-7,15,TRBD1,TGTGCCAGCAGCGTGGGACAGGGGGGTTCCTACGAGCAGTACTTC,CASSVGQGGSYEQYF
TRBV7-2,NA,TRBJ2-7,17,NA,TGTGCCAGCACTCGACTGGCGGGCCGGAGCTCCTACTACGAGCAGTACTTC,CASTRLAGRSSYYEQYF
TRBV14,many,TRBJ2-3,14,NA,TGTGCCAGCAGCCAGACGACTCCGGCAGATACGCAGTATTTT,CASSQTTPADTQYF
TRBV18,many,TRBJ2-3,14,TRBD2,TGTGCCAGCGGTACTAGCGGAAGCACAGATACGCAGTATTTT,CASGTSGSTDTQYF
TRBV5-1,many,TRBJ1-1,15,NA,TGCGCCAGCAGCTTACACACGAAACTGAACACTGAAGCTTTCTTT,CASSLHTKLNTEAFF
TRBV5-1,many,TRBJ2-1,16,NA,TGCGCCAGCAGCTTGCGAGCGGATAGCTCCTACAATGAGCAGTTCTTC,CASSLRADSSYNEQFF
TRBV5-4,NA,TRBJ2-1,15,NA,TGTGCCAGCAGCTTCGAACAGAGATCCTACAATGAGCAGTTCTTC,CASSFEQRSYNEQFF
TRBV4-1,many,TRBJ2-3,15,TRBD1,TGCGCCAGCAGCCTTCAGGACAGGGCCGGAGATACGCAGTATTTT,CASSLQDRAGDTQYF
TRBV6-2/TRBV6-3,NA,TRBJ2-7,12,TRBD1,TGTGCCAGCAGTTCGACAGGGCCTGAGCAGTACTTC,CASSSTGPEQYF
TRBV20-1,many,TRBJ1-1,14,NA,TGCAGTGCTAGAGATGACCGTATAGGCACTGAAGCTTTCTTT,CSARDDRIGTEAFF
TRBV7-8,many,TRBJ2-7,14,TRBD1,TGTGCCAGCAGCTTAAGCGGACAGGGTTACGAGCAGTACTTC,CASSLSGQGYEQYF
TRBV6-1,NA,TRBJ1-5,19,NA,TGTGCCGGCAGTGCAGCCCGTTTCACTGGGGGAGGTGGCAATCAGCCCCAGCATTTT,CAGSAARFTGGGGNQPQHF
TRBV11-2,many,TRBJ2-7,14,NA,TGTGCCAGCAGCTTAGAATCCAGGGCGAACGAGCAGTACTTC,CASSLESRANEQYF
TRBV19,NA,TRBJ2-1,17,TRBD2,TGTGCCAGTAGCAAGGGTAGCGGGACCTCCTCCTACAATGAGCAGCTCTTC,CASSKGSGTSSYNEQLF
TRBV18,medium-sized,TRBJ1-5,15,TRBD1,TGTGCCAGCTCACCTGACAGGGGTGGCAATCAGCCCCAGCATTTT,CASSPDRGGNQPQHF
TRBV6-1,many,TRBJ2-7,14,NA,TGTGCCAGCAGTGATTGGGACAACCAGTACGAGCAGTACTTC,CASSDWDNQYEQYF
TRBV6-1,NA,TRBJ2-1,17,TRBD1,TGTGCCAGCAGATCCACAGAGGGACAGGGAAGATACAGTGAGCAGTTCTTC,CASRSTEGQGRYSEQFF
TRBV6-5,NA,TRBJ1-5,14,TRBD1,TGTGCCAGCAGTTACCGACAGGGGTATCAGCCCCAGCATTTT,CASSYRQGYQPQHF
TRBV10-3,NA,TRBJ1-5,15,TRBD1,TGTGGTATCAGTGGCGGGGACAGTGCAAATCAGCCCCAGCATTTT,CGISGGDSANQPQHF
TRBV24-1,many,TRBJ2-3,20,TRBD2,TGTGCCACCAGTGATCCAGGGTTTGGGACTAGCAGAGGGGGCACAGATACGCAGTATTTT,CATSDPGFGTSRGGTDTQYF
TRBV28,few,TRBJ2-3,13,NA,TGTGCCAGCAGCGTCGGAGGTGCAGATACGCAGTATTTT,CASSVGGADTQYF
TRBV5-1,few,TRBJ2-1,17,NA,TGCGCCAGCAGCTTGGTTTTGGGGGACTCAACCTACAATGAGCAGTTCTTC,CASSLVLGDSTYNEQFF
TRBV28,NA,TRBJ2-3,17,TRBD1,TGTGCCAGCAGTCTCGGGACAGTCCTAGAAGGCACAGATACGCAGTATTTT,CASSLGTVLEGTDTQYF
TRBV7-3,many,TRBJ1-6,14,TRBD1,TGTGCCAGCAGCTCGACAGGGGGTAATTCACCCCTCCACTTT,CASSSTGGNSPLHF
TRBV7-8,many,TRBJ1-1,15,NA,TGTGCCAGCAGCTTAGTGCAGGGGATCAACACTGAAGCTTTCTTT,CASSLVQGINTEAFF
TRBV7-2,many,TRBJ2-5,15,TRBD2,TGTGCCAGCAGCTTAGGGGCGGGAGGAAGGGAGACCCAGTACTTC,CASSLGAGGRETQYF
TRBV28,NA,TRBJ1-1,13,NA,TGTGCCAGCAGTCCCCCGGGGGCAATTGGGGCTCTCTTT,CASSPPGAIGALF
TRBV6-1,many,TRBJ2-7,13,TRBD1,TGTGCCAGCAGAAGGGACAGCTCCTACGAGCAGTACTTC,CASRRDSSYEQYF
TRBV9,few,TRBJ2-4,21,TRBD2,TGTGCCAGCAGACATAGACAAACGACTAGCGGGAAGGAGGAGGCCAAAAACATTCAGTACTTC,CASRHRQTTSGKEEAKNIQYF
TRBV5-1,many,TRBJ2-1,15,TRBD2,TGCGCCAGCAGTAAGCGGGAGGGTTCCTACAATGAGCAGTTCTTC,CASSKREGSYNEQFF
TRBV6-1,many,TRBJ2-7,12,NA,TGTGCCAGCTCGCGGCCGCCCTACGAGCAGTACTTC,CASSRPPYEQYF
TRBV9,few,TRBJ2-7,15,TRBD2,TGTGCCAGCAGCGTAGGTGGTAGCGGGGCTTACGAGCAGTACTTC,CASSVGGSGAYEQYF